This entry concerns a single TCR beta chain. What it binds is unknown. This CDR3 has 12 amino acids. Trimming removed 5 bases at V and 7 bases at J, with 12 bases between. Germline assignment: CDR1 MDHEN and CDR2 SYDVKM. Alopecia areata patients provided lesional scalp punch biopsies and peripheral blood, both collected for the study. RNA was extracted and reverse transcribed into cDNA as the sequencing template. Sequencing used immunoSEQ multiplex PCR; TCRdb keeps in-frame clones, though not all of them. Among 120,000 or so clones listed, about 46% were seen once. This sample was included in a study of CD8+ T cells in alopecia areata. Notes on the study in general: Mouse data revealed clearer TCR sharing than patient data did, a gap possibly tied to HLA. An increase in clonality over normal scalp was evident in lesional scalp, especially alopecia totalis/universalis.

Sequencing used NKG2D-low CD8+ T cells sorted from blood. The rearrangement uses TRBV28 and TRBJ2-7, with D tentatively TRBD1 (6 bases). The receptor comes from a human donor with alopecia areata. The CDR3 DNA reads TGTGCCAGCAGTCCACAGGGAATTGAGCAGTACTTC. The encoded protein is CASSPQGIEQYF.